This is a list of T cell receptor beta chains from one sample in a study of T-cell memory formation after mild COVID-19. TCRdb itself ran the 5' RACE reads through MiXCR, one entry per CDR3 protein. The table lists about 290,000 distinct CDR3 sequences, roughly 15% of them singletons. Sequencing was done on a sample of PBMCs or a T cell subset sorted from them (not recorded which). Receptors were obtained from a man aged 18 to 30 who had mild COVID-19 (a few samples of this study predate the infection). Cell type and time point are not known. The CDR3 runs from the conserved cysteine through the conserved F or W. A D gene is named only where the DNA matches it firmly. Only some rows state a clone size, as once, few, many or a class for expanded clones.

d_call: -; j_call: TRBJ2-1; clone_size: -; v_call: TRBV24-1; cdr3_aa: CATSAGGPGNEQFF; cdr3_nt: TGTGCCACCAGTGCCGGGGGGCCGGGCAATGAGCAGTTCTTC
d_call: TRBD2; j_call: TRBJ2-5; clone_size: few; v_call: TRBV5-1; cdr3_aa: CASSPGLAGGSLETQYF; cdr3_nt: TGCGCCAGCAGCCCTGGACTAGCGGGGGGGAGCCTGGAGACCCAGTACTTC
d_call: TRBD1; j_call: TRBJ1-2; clone_size: few; v_call: TRBV10-3; cdr3_aa: CAISLEGAGGYTF; cdr3_nt: TGTGCCATCAGCTTGGAGGGGGCGGGCGGCTACACCTTC
d_call: TRBD1; j_call: TRBJ2-5; clone_size: many; v_call: TRBV5-6; cdr3_aa: CASTGTVQETQYF; cdr3_nt: TGTGCCAGCACCGGGACAGTCCAAGAGACCCAGTACTTC
d_call: -; j_call: TRBJ2-3; clone_size: -; v_call: TRBV7-2; cdr3_aa: CASSLGARRDTQYF; cdr3_nt: TGTGCCAGCAGCTTAGGGGCACGCAGGGATACGCAGTATTTT
d_call: TRBD2; j_call: TRBJ2-7; clone_size: few; v_call: TRBV4-3; cdr3_aa: CASSQVAAGSYEQYF; cdr3_nt: TGCGCCAGCAGCCAAGTGGCAGCGGGGTCCTACGAGCAGTACTTC
d_call: TRBD1; j_call: TRBJ2-2; clone_size: few; v_call: TRBV6-2/TRBV6-3; cdr3_aa: CASNDRVYTGELFF; cdr3_nt: TGTGCCAGCAACGACAGGGTCTACACCGGGGAGCTGTTTTTT
d_call: -; j_call: TRBJ2-1; clone_size: few; v_call: TRBV5-1; cdr3_aa: CASSLDPNTEQFF; cdr3_nt: TGCGCCAGCAGCTTGGACCCAAACACTGAGCAGTTCTTC
d_call: TRBD2; j_call: TRBJ2-2; clone_size: few; v_call: TRBV7-3; cdr3_aa: CASSLLAGGYTGELFF; cdr3_nt: TGTGCCAGCAGCTTACTAGCGGGGGGTTACACCGGGGAGCTGTTTTTT
d_call: -; j_call: TRBJ1-3; clone_size: many; v_call: TRBV12-3/TRBV12-4; cdr3_aa: CASSDGNTIYF; cdr3_nt: TGTGCCAGCAGCGATGGAAACACCATATATTTT
d_call: -; j_call: TRBJ1-4; clone_size: -; v_call: TRBV3-1; cdr3_aa: CASSQVGGLNEKLFF; cdr3_nt: TGTGCCAGCAGCCAAGTGGGGGGCCTTAATGAAAAACTGTTTTTT
d_call: TRBD2; j_call: TRBJ2-7; clone_size: many; v_call: TRBV7-9; cdr3_aa: CASSLSGGSYEQYF; cdr3_nt: TGTGCCAGCAGCTTAAGCGGGGGCTCCTACGAGCAGTACTTC
d_call: TRBD1; j_call: TRBJ2-3; clone_size: few; v_call: TRBV5-1; cdr3_aa: CASSNQGASDTQYF; cdr3_nt: TGCGCCAGCAGCAACCAGGGGGCCTCAGATACGCAGTATTTT
d_call: -; j_call: TRBJ2-3; clone_size: few; v_call: TRBV5-1; cdr3_aa: CASSPLPGTGTDTQYF; cdr3_nt: TGCGCCAGCAGCCCGCTACCCGGGACTGGCACAGATACGCAGTATTTT
d_call: -; j_call: TRBJ1-6; clone_size: few; v_call: TRBV20-1; cdr3_aa: CSARWGNSPLHF; cdr3_nt: TGCAGTGCACGGTGGGGGAATTCACCCCTCCACTTT
d_call: -; j_call: TRBJ2-5; clone_size: few; v_call: TRBV18; cdr3_aa: CASSPQGRETQYF; cdr3_nt: TGTGCCAGCTCACCGCAGGGGCGAGAGACCCAGTACTTC
d_call: -; j_call: TRBJ1-2; clone_size: many; v_call: TRBV4-2; cdr3_aa: CASSQGTLGYGYTF; cdr3_nt: TGTGCCAGCAGCCAAGGGACTCTGGGATATGGCTACACCTTC
d_call: -; j_call: TRBJ2-1; clone_size: once; v_call: TRBV6-1; cdr3_aa: CASRSPVLSYNEQFF; cdr3_nt: TGTGCCAGCAGGTCCCCCGTATTATCCTACAATGAGCAGTTCTTC
d_call: TRBD1; j_call: TRBJ2-5; clone_size: -; v_call: TRBV20-1; cdr3_aa: CSALPGQGLQETQYF; cdr3_nt: TGCAGTGCGTTGCCGGGACAGGGCCTCCAAGAGACCCAGTACTTC
d_call: -; j_call: TRBJ2-5; clone_size: few; v_call: TRBV6-5; cdr3_aa: CASSYSGRGHQETQYF; cdr3_nt: TGTGCCAGCAGTTACTCGGGCAGGGGCCACCAAGAGACCCAGTACTTC
d_call: -; j_call: TRBJ2-1; clone_size: -; v_call: TRBV6-2/TRBV6-3; cdr3_aa: CASRHSYNEQFF; cdr3_nt: TGTGCCAGCAGACACTCCTACAATGAGCAGTTCTTC
d_call: TRBD1; j_call: TRBJ1-5; clone_size: once; v_call: TRBV27; cdr3_aa: CASGRQGAFQPQHF; cdr3_nt: TGTGCCAGCGGGAGACAGGGGGCTTTTCAGCCCCAGCATTTT
d_call: TRBD1; j_call: TRBJ1-2; clone_size: -; v_call: TRBV5-1; cdr3_aa: CASSLVVTGPRGYTF; cdr3_nt: TGCGCCAGCAGCTTGGTCGTGACAGGGCCGCGAGGCTACACCTTC
d_call: -; j_call: TRBJ2-3; clone_size: -; v_call: TRBV7-2; cdr3_aa: CASSEISYPDTQYF; cdr3_nt: TGTGCCAGCAGCGAAATAAGCTACCCAGATACGCAGTATTTT
d_call: TRBD1; j_call: TRBJ2-3; clone_size: few; v_call: TRBV4-3; cdr3_aa: CASSPRPRTGTSTDTQYF; cdr3_nt: TGCGCCAGCAGCCCCCGGCCTCGGACAGGGACTAGCACAGATACGCAGTATTTT
d_call: TRBD2; j_call: TRBJ2-1; clone_size: -; v_call: TRBV2; cdr3_aa: CASIGTSQEEQFF; cdr3_nt: TGTGCCAGCATCGGGACTAGTCAGGAGGAGCAGTTCTTC
d_call: TRBD1; j_call: TRBJ2-1; clone_size: -; v_call: TRBV5-1; cdr3_aa: CASSREQGAARGYNEQFF; cdr3_nt: TGCGCCAGCAGCCGTGAACAGGGGGCCGCGAGAGGATACAATGAGCAGTTCTTC
d_call: -; j_call: TRBJ1-2; clone_size: few; v_call: TRBV2; cdr3_aa: CASSVLGGYTF; cdr3_nt: TGTGCCAGCAGTGTTTTAGGTGGCTACACCTTC
d_call: TRBD1; j_call: TRBJ1-1; clone_size: -; v_call: TRBV27; cdr3_aa: CASSSLADRRVLPSAEAFF; cdr3_nt: TGTGCCAGCAGTTCACTCGCGGACAGGCGGGTATTACCCAGCGCTGAAGCTTTCTTT
d_call: -; j_call: TRBJ2-2; clone_size: few; v_call: TRBV9; cdr3_aa: CASSVDGGRRTGELFF; cdr3_nt: TGTGCCAGCAGCGTAGACGGGGGGCGGCGCACCGGGGAGCTGTTTTTT
d_call: -; j_call: TRBJ2-3; clone_size: -; v_call: TRBV4-1; cdr3_aa: CASKAPFKDTQYF; cdr3_nt: TGCGCCAGCAAAGCTCCGTTCAAAGATACGCAGTATTTT
d_call: -; j_call: TRBJ1-1; clone_size: few; v_call: TRBV30; cdr3_aa: CAWRVENTEAFF; cdr3_nt: TGTGCCTGGAGGGTCGAGAACACTGAAGCTTTCTTT
d_call: -; j_call: TRBJ1-1; clone_size: -; v_call: TRBV15; cdr3_aa: CATSREDIELITEAFF; cdr3_nt: TGTGCCACCAGCAGAGAAGATATCGAACTGATCACTGAAGCTTTCTTT
d_call: -; j_call: TRBJ2-5; clone_size: -; v_call: TRBV6-2/TRBV6-3; cdr3_aa: CASSKREETQYF; cdr3_nt: TGTGCCAGCAGTAAAAGGGAAGAGACCCAGTACTTC
d_call: TRBD2; j_call: TRBJ2-1; clone_size: few; v_call: TRBV7-9; cdr3_aa: CASSPTQGTSSYNEQFF; cdr3_nt: TGTGCCAGCAGCCCCACCCAGGGGACTAGCTCCTACAATGAGCAGTTCTTC
d_call: -; j_call: TRBJ2-3; clone_size: few; v_call: TRBV20-1; cdr3_aa: CSATSQIAHTDTQYF; cdr3_nt: TGCAGTGCGACGAGTCAAATAGCGCACACAGATACGCAGTATTTT
d_call: TRBD1; j_call: TRBJ2-2; clone_size: -; v_call: TRBV30; cdr3_aa: CAWSPSRTGEIGELFF; cdr3_nt: TGTGCCTGGAGTCCTAGCAGGACAGGGGAGATCGGGGAGCTGTTTTTT
d_call: -; j_call: TRBJ2-1; clone_size: few; v_call: TRBV7-2; cdr3_aa: CASSGNQNEQFF; cdr3_nt: TGTGCCAGCAGCGGTAATCAAAATGAGCAGTTCTTC
d_call: -; j_call: TRBJ1-2; clone_size: many; v_call: TRBV7-9; cdr3_aa: CASSFEVVGNYGYTF; cdr3_nt: TGTGCCAGCAGCTTTGAGGTAGTTGGTAACTATGGCTACACCTTC
d_call: -; j_call: TRBJ1-4; clone_size: few; v_call: TRBV7-9; cdr3_aa: CASSSVRQQGEKLFF; cdr3_nt: TGTGCCAGCAGCTCTGTTCGACAGCAGGGTGAAAAACTGTTTTTT
d_call: -; j_call: TRBJ2-3; clone_size: -; v_call: TRBV5-1; cdr3_aa: CASSLGRTGADTQYF; cdr3_nt: TGCGCCAGCAGCTTGGGGAGAACGGGGGCCGATACGCAGTATTTT
d_call: -; j_call: TRBJ1-6; clone_size: -; v_call: TRBV2; cdr3_aa: CASLQDRHNSPLHF; cdr3_nt: TGTGCCAGCCTCCAGGACAGACATAATTCACCCCTCCACTTT
d_call: -; j_call: TRBJ2-2; clone_size: many; v_call: TRBV7-2; cdr3_aa: CASSLRDYANTGELFF; cdr3_nt: TGTGCCAGCAGCTTACGGGATTACGCGAACACCGGGGAGCTGTTTTTT
d_call: TRBD2; j_call: TRBJ2-6; clone_size: few; v_call: TRBV7-2; cdr3_aa: CASSHLGWTSGGTGANVLTF; cdr3_nt: TGTGCCAGCAGCCACCTGGGGTGGACTAGCGGGGGGACTGGGGCCAACGTCCTGACTTTC